This entry lists 3 T cell receptor beta chains sequenced from one sample in a study of long-term antiretroviral therapy in people with HIV (dated 2022 in TCRdb). The immunoSEQ hsTCRB v3.0 assay was used at survey level resolution to sequence the TRB variable region. As stored in TCRdb, this immuneACCESS dataset retains in-frame rearrangements with V and J assigned. A fraction of the clones does not appear; measured against another copy, unresolved V genes explain less than half of the discrepancy, and the remainder lacks a known reason. The sample contains 25,000 to 30,000 clones, roughly nine tenths of them found a single time. The top ten clones comprise roughly 4.8% of the sample. Sequenced material: unsorted PBMCs, taken approximately 2.7 years after starting antiretroviral therapy. All receptors derive from a middle-aged man with HIV.

J is TRBJ2-7 and V is TRBV2; D may be TRBD1 (6 bases). The CDR3 is 11 amino acids. V lost 4 bases, J lost 7 bases, and 8 bases lay in between. CDR1 and CDR2 (germline): SNHLY, FYNNEI. The CDR3 region has the DNA TGTGCCAGCAGTGGAGGGGGTGAGCAGTACTTC. It yields the protein CASSGGGEQYF.

This sequence joins TRBV9 and TRBJ1-1, with 7 bases identical to TRBD1. CDR1 is SGDLS, CDR2 YYNGEE, per germline. This CDR3 has 16 residues. Germline trimming cut 0 bases from V and 1 base from J; bases unmatched to any gene: 6. CDR3 coding DNA: TGTGCCAGCAGCGTAGTGGGACAGAATAAGAACACTGAAGCTTTCTTT. Translation gives CASSVVGQNKNTEAFF.

The V call is TRBV2, the J call TRBJ2-3; D remains ambiguous. The CDR3 is 11 residues long. Germline CDR1 and CDR2: SNHLY and FYNNEI. The V and J ends lost 5 bases and 3 bases respectively, with 3 bases between them. Here the CDR3 DNA reads TGTGCCAGCAGTATTACAGATACGCAGTATTTT. It specifies CASSITDTQYF.